These T cell receptor beta chains were read from a single sample in a study of cytomegalovirus exposure and HLA in healthy donors. Repertoires were generated with immunoSEQ multiplex PCR, while TCRdb's copy carries only in-frame clones and drops some. The table shows some 170,000 clones, with about 89% occurring only once. The sequencing sample was made of PBMCs. These receptors came from a man younger than 35 in good health and CMV-seropositive. The CDR3 runs from the conserved cysteine through the conserved F or W. D genes are given only for firm matches. Clone size is stated in some rows and not others, as once, few, many or a class when expanded.

TRBJ2-1,NA,TRBV19,NA,TGTGCCAGTAGTGGAGTCTACAGGGATGAGCAGTTCTTC,CASSGVYRDEQFF
TRBJ2-1,NA,TRBV7-9,TRBD2,TGTGCCAGCAGTCCAACAGGACTAGCGGGAGGTCACAATGAGCAGTTCTTC,CASSPTGLAGGHNEQFF
TRBJ2-2,NA,TRBV4-1,TRBD2,TGCGCCAGCAGCCAGGAGCGGGGGCCAAACACCGGGGAGCTGTTTTTT,CASSQERGPNTGELFF
TRBJ1-1,NA,TRBV29-1,TRBD1,TGCAGCGGTACGAAGACAGGGGACACTGAAGCTTTCTTT,CSGTKTGDTEAFF
TRBJ1-1,NA,TRBV7-9,NA,TGTGCCAGCAGCTTAGAACGAGTTGAAGCTTTCTTT,CASSLERVEAFF
TRBJ1-4,once,TRBV10-3,TRBD1,TGTGCCATCAGTGAGGATAGGGACAGGGGTGAAAAACTGTTTTTT,CAISEDRDRGEKLFF
TRBJ2-3,NA,TRBV9,NA,TGTGCCAAAGCAGGGGCAGATACGCAGTATTTT,CAKAGADTQYF
TRBJ2-1,NA,TRBV7-8,TRBD2,TGTGCCAGCAGCCAGCCGGGGGGGAACCACAATGAGCAGTTCTTC,CASSQPGGNHNEQFF
TRBJ2-6,NA,TRBV6-6,NA,TGTGCCAGCATCTCGGACACCGTCTCTGGGGCCAACGTCCTGACTTTC,CASISDTVSGANVLTF
TRBJ2-4,NA,TRBV12-5,NA,TGTGCTAGTGGCTGGAAACAGATGGCCAAAAACATTCAGTACTTC,CASGWKQMAKNIQYF
TRBJ2-1,few,TRBV19,NA,TGTGCCAGTACACCATCGACAGTCCTAATCACCTACAATGAGCAGTTCTTC,CASTPSTVLITYNEQFF
TRBJ1-2,NA,TRBV9,TRBD1,TGTGCCAGCAGATCCGTGGGACAGCTTAGTGGCTACACCTTC,CASRSVGQLSGYTF
TRBJ2-3,NA,TRBV5-1,NA,TGCGCCAGCAGCTTGGCTGGACTTGCCCGTCCCGATACGCAGTATTTT,CASSLAGLARPDTQYF
TRBJ1-5,NA,TRBV6-1,TRBD1,TGTGCCAGCATTAGGCCAGGGGGTAGTCAGCCCCAGCATTTT,CASIRPGGSQPQHF
TRBJ2-1,NA,TRBV15,NA,TGTGCCACCAGCAGCATAGCGGTTTCCTACAATGAGCAGTTCTTC,CATSSIAVSYNEQFF
TRBJ2-1,NA,TRBV18,NA,TGTGCCAGCTCACCCTCCGTCTTATACAATGAGCAGTTCTTC,CASSPSVLYNEQFF
TRBJ2-1,NA,TRBV9,TRBD2,TGTGCCAGCAGCGCCCTCGGACTAGCGGACTACAATGAGCAGTTCTTC,CASSALGLADYNEQFF
TRBJ2-1,NA,TRBV9,TRBD2,TGTGCCAGCAGCGGGACTAGCGGGGGCTACAATGAGCAGTTCTTC,CASSGTSGGYNEQFF
TRBJ2-7,NA,TRBV6-1,NA,TGTGCCAGCAGCGGACTGATATCCTACGAGCAGTACTTC,CASSGLISYEQYF
TRBJ2-7,NA,TRBV6-6,NA,TGTGCCAGCAGTCCACTAAGTAGTGAGCAGTACTTC,CASSPLSSEQYF
TRBJ1-2,few,TRBV30,NA,TGTGCCTGGAGGGGCCGCCGAACTCTCTATGGCTACACCTTC,CAWRGRRTLYGYTF
TRBJ1-1,NA,TRBV6-5,NA,TGTGCCAGCAGTTACAGGGGGGGGAAGTGGACTGAAGCTTTCTTT,CASSYRGGKWTEAFF
TRBJ2-7,NA,TRBV4-3,NA,TGCGCCAGCAGCCAAGGAACAGGCGTAGGGGAGCAGTACTTC,CASSQGTGVGEQYF
TRBJ2-1,NA,TRBV9,TRBD2,TGTGCCAGCAGCCCGGGACTAGCGGGATTGTCGGAGCAGTTCTTC,CASSPGLAGLSEQFF
TRBJ2-6,NA,TRBV2,TRBD1,TGTGCCAGCGGGGACAGGGCTGGGGCCAACGTCCTGACTTTC,CASGDRAGANVLTF
TRBJ1-3,NA,TRBV7-6,NA,TGTGCCAGCAGCCTTTTTCCGGGCTCTGGAAACACCATATATTTT,CASSLFPGSGNTIYF
TRBJ2-7,once,TRBV19,TRBD2,TGTGCCAGTAGTCCCTGGGGAGCGGGGACCTACGAGCAGTACTTC,CASSPWGAGTYEQYF
TRBJ2-7,NA,TRBV29-1,TRBD2,TGCAGCGCCAGGGAGGGATACGAGCAGTACTTC,CSAREGYEQYF
TRBJ2-7,NA,TRBV11-2,NA,TGTGCCAGCAGCTTTTTCCGGGACTCCTACGAGCAGTACTTC,CASSFFRDSYEQYF
TRBJ2-7,once,TRBV7-9,NA,TGTGCCAGCAGCTCACGACAGGACTACGAGCAGTACTTC,CASSSRQDYEQYF
TRBJ2-7,NA,TRBV6-5,TRBD1,TGTGCCAGCAGCCGGGACAGGGAGGGATCCTACGAGCAGTACTTC,CASSRDREGSYEQYF
TRBJ2-1,NA,TRBV9,NA,TGTGCCAGCAGCGTAGGGGACTCCCGGGGCAATGAGCAGTTCTTC,CASSVGDSRGNEQFF
TRBJ2-7,once,TRBV27,TRBD2,TGTGCCAGCAGTCCCCCGGGACTAACTAACGAGCAGTACTTC,CASSPPGLTNEQYF
TRBJ2-3,NA,TRBV4-2,TRBD1,TGTGCCAGCAGGGAGGGACAGGGGGCAGATACGCAGTATTTT,CASREGQGADTQYF
TRBJ1-1,NA,TRBV5-1,NA,TGCGCCAGCAGCTCCTTCTCCCCCGGAGGAGCTGAAGCTTTCTTT,CASSSFSPGGAEAFF
TRBJ2-7,once,TRBV5-8,TRBD1,TGTGCCACCCCGGGACAGCACTACGAGCAGTACTTC,CATPGQHYEQYF
TRBJ2-5,NA,TRBV18,TRBD2,TGTGCCAGCTCACCACTTCGAGGCGGGGGGGCCACAGAGACCCAGTACTTC,CASSPLRGGGATETQYF
TRBJ2-1,NA,TRBV14,TRBD2,TGTGCCAGCAGTCAATCCCGGACTAGCCCCTCCTACAATGAGCAGTTCTTC,CASSQSRTSPSYNEQFF
TRBJ2-3,NA,TRBV5-1,TRBD2,TGCGCCAGCAGCTTCCTAGCGGGAGGTACAGATACGCAGTATTTT,CASSFLAGGTDTQYF
TRBJ2-7,NA,TRBV5-1,NA,TGCGCCAGCAGCTTGGTTGCAGGCCCAAGCTCCTACGAGCAGTACTTC,CASSLVAGPSSYEQYF
TRBJ1-5,NA,TRBV10-3,NA,TGTGCCTCGAGAGACTCATTAGGCAATCAGCCCCAGCATTTT,CASRDSLGNQPQHF
TRBJ1-1,once,TRBV5-1,TRBD1,TGCGCCAGCAGCTTGGGGACAGGGTCGCTTACTGAAGCTTTCTTT,CASSLGTGSLTEAFF
TRBJ2-3,few,TRBV6-1,TRBD2,TGTGCCAGCATAGGAGGCGGGAGTTCAGATACGCAGTATTTT,CASIGGGSSDTQYF
TRBJ2-7,NA,TRBV19,NA,TGTGCCAGTAGCTTCGGACAGTACCACTCCTACGAGCAGTACTTC,CASSFGQYHSYEQYF
TRBJ1-2,NA,TRBV29-1,NA,TGCAGCGTTGTCGTTGGGGGACATGCAGTAGATGGCTACACCTTC,CSVVVGGHAVDGYTF
TRBJ2-7,NA,TRBV19,NA,TGTGCCAGCCTTGCTCCTCGGGGGTACCACGAGCAGTACTTC,CASLAPRGYHEQYF